These T cell receptor beta chains were read from a single sample in a study of blood T cell repertoires in COVID-19. Sequenced by immunoSEQ multiplex PCR; TCRdb stores in-frame clones only, minus some. The sample lists about 220,000 clones; approximately 84% were seen once. The specimen sequenced was peripheral blood. The receptors originated from a man aged 45 to 65 who had recovered from COVID-19. Both conserved end residues are part of each CDR3. Fields, in order: D gene, V gene, J gene, clone size, CDR3 protein, CDR3 DNA. D genes are given only for firm matches. Clone size, where shown, is once, few, many, or a class for clones that have expanded.

TRBD2	TRBV4-1	TRBJ2-1	.	CASSQDPGLAGPYNEQFF	TGCGCCAGCAGCCAAGATCCGGGACTAGCGGGGCCCTACAATGAGCAGTTCTTC
.	TRBV10-3	TRBJ2-7	.	CAISEFERTLYEQYF	TGTGCCATCAGTGAGTTCGAGCGCACCCTTTACGAGCAGTACTTC
.	TRBV2	TRBJ1-2	.	CASSEARVEYGYTF	TGTGCCAGCAGTGAAGCCAGGGTGGAGTATGGCTACACCTTC
TRBD2	TRBV24-1	TRBJ2-5	.	CATSDPGLALETQYF	TGTGCCACCAGTGATCCGGGACTAGCGCTGGAGACCCAGTACTTC
.	TRBV5-6	TRBJ2-3	.	CASSGGTDTQYF	TGTGCCAGCAGCGGAGGCACCGATACGCAGTATTTT
.	TRBV30	TRBJ1-2	.	CAWRQANAGYTF	TGTGCCTGGAGACAGGCCAACGCGGGCTACACCTTC
TRBD2	TRBV24-1	TRBJ2-1	.	CATSDTRTSGSLYNEQFF	TGTGCCACCAGTGACACCCGGACTAGCGGGAGTCTGTACAATGAGCAGTTCTTC
.	TRBV5-6	TRBJ2-3	.	CASSPSPSTDTQYF	TGTGCCAGCAGCCCCTCCCCTAGCACAGATACGCAGTATTTT
.	TRBV7-9	TRBJ2-2	.	CASSHPLGGVWTGELFF	TGTGCCAGCAGCCACCCCCTGGGGGGAGTCTGGACCGGGGAGCTGTTTTTT
TRBD2	TRBV14	TRBJ2-1	.	CASSLWTSGRGEQFF	TGTGCCAGCAGCCTTTGGACTAGCGGGAGGGGAGAGCAGTTCTTC
TRBD1	TRBV7-9	TRBJ1-4	.	CASSKEGTVNEKLFF	TGTGCCAGCAGCAAAGAGGGGACAGTTAATGAAAAACTGTTTTTT
.	TRBV28	TRBJ2-7	.	CASSFPLAAYEQYF	TGTGCCAGCAGTTTCCCTCTGGCCGCCTACGAGCAGTACTTC
TRBD2	TRBV5-5	TRBJ2-2	.	CASSLVYPAGGNTGELFF	TGTGCCAGCAGCTTGGTTTATCCAGCGGGAGGAAACACCGGGGAGCTGTTTTTT
TRBD2	TRBV5-1	TRBJ2-2	.	CASSLDGRATGELFF	TGCGCCAGCAGCTTGGACGGGAGGGCCACCGGGGAGCTGTTTTTT
.	TRBV20-1	TRBJ1-3	.	CSASPGVGNTIYF	TGCAGTGCTAGTCCCGGGGTTGGAAACACCATATATTTT
.	TRBV27	TRBJ2-1	.	CASRSPPGEQFF	TGTGCCAGCAGGTCCCCTCCAGGGGAGCAGTTCTTC
TRBD1	TRBV7-9	TRBJ2-1	.	CASSLTGGPNNEQFF	TGTGCCAGCAGCTTGACAGGGGGCCCAAACAATGAGCAGTTCTTC
TRBD1	TRBV28	TRBJ2-5	.	CASSPMTGRLETQYF	TGTGCCAGCAGTCCCATGACAGGGCGGTTGGAGACCCAGTACTTC
.	TRBV7-6	TRBJ2-7	once	CASSFRRQTSYEQYF	TGTGCCAGCAGCTTTCGGCGACAAACCTCCTACGAGCAGTACTTC
TRBD1	TRBV27	TRBJ2-7	.	CASSLGQGTEQYF	TGTGCCAGCAGTTTAGGACAGGGAACCGAGCAGTACTTC
.	TRBV27	TRBJ1-1	.	CASSLSSGVGTEAFF	TGTGCCAGCAGTTTATCGTCAGGGGTGGGCACTGAAGCTTTCTTT
TRBD2	TRBV11-2	TRBJ2-5	.	CASSETSGRQQTQYF	TGTGCCAGCAGTGAGACTAGCGGGAGACAACAAACCCAGTACTTC
TRBD2	TRBV7-2	TRBJ2-7	.	CASSSSRTSVYEQYF	TGTGCCAGCAGTTCGTCCCGGACTAGCGTTTACGAGCAGTACTTC
.	TRBV3-1/TRBV3-2	TRBJ2-1	.	CASSQRVHPDEQFF	TGTGCCAGCAGCCAACGGGTGCACCCCGATGAGCAGTTCTTC
TRBD2	TRBV6-5	TRBJ2-5	once	CASSASGKETQYF	TGTGCCAGCTCGGCTAGCGGGAAAGAGACCCAGTACTTC
.	TRBV5-1	TRBJ1-1	.	CASSLGGAWKNTEAFF	TGCGCCAGCAGCTTAGGGGGGGCTTGGAAGAACACTGAAGCTTTCTTT
.	TRBV7-9	TRBJ2-7	.	CASSLAGAHEQYF	TGTGCCAGCAGCTTAGCGGGGGCCCACGAGCAGTACTTC
TRBD1	TRBV15	TRBJ2-5	.	CATSTRSGTGFREETQYF	TGTGCCACCAGCACCCGCTCCGGGACAGGGTTTAGGGAAGAGACCCAGTACTTC
TRBD2	TRBV4-2	TRBJ2-3	.	CASSRSPLTSGRTDTQYF	TGTGCCAGCAGCCGCTCGCCCTTGACTAGCGGGAGAACAGATACGCAGTATTTT
TRBD2	TRBV27	TRBJ2-1	.	CASSLSGTSAYNEQFF	TGTGCCAGCAGTTTATCCGGGACTAGCGCCTACAATGAGCAGTTCTTC
TRBD2	TRBV6-6	TRBJ2-7	.	CASSRSGSGSYEQYF	TGTGCCAGCAGTCGTAGCGGGAGTGGGTCCTACGAGCAGTACTTC
.	TRBV29-1	TRBJ1-4	.	CSVEQGGEKLFF	TGCAGCGTCGAACAGGGTGGGGAAAAACTGTTTTTT
.	TRBV6-5	TRBJ1-5	.	CASRKGVGQPQHF	TGTGCCAGCAGAAAGGGGGTCGGTCAGCCCCAGCATTTT
.	TRBV2	TRBJ1-2	.	CASSEAAFYGYTF	TGTGCCAGCAGTGAAGCTGCGTTCTATGGCTACACCTTC
TRBD2	TRBV27	TRBJ2-1	.	CASSLWGGSDNEQFF	TGTGCCAGCAGTTTATGGGGCGGGAGCGACAATGAGCAGTTCTTC
.	TRBV28	TRBJ1-2	.	CASSFLGANGYTF	TGTGCCAGCAGTTTCTTGGGGGCTAATGGCTACACCTTC
.	TRBV27	TRBJ2-7	many	CASSLSLGGFEQYF	TGTGCCAGCAGTTTATCACTAGGGGGTTTCGAGCAGTACTTC
.	TRBV12-5	TRBJ1-1	.	CASGGQGLTEAFF	TGTGCTAGTGGTGGTCAGGGACTCACTGAAGCTTTCTTT
TRBD2	TRBV4-1	TRBJ2-7	.	CASSQVGSGRYEQYF	TGCGCCAGCAGCCAAGTAGGTAGCGGGAGGTACGAGCAGTACTTC
.	TRBV30	TRBJ1-5	.	CAWSGVGARNSNQPQHF	TGTGCCTGGAGTGGGGTGGGAGCCCGTAATAGCAATCAGCCCCAGCATTTT
TRBD2	TRBV27	TRBJ2-5	.	CASSLRANLYTAGAETQYF	TGTGCCAGCAGTTTAAGGGCAAACCTGTACACAGCGGGAGCGGAGACCCAGTACTTC
.	TRBV4-1	TRBJ2-3	.	CASSQAGAGADTQYF	TGCGCCAGCAGCCAAGCGGGGGCGGGGGCAGATACGCAGTATTTT